A selection of T cell receptor beta chains follows, all from one sample in a study of blood T cell repertoires in COVID-19. The repertoire was sequenced with immunoSEQ multiplex PCR; TCRdb's copy has only in-frame clones and lacks some. Of over 200,000 clones listed, 90% are singletons. Material for sequencing was PBMCs or T cells enriched from blood (not recorded which). The receptor source for this set is a man aged 25-45 years who had been exposed to COVID-19. Each CDR3 is given with its conserved first and last residue. The D gene is left open where the match is weak. Clone size is stated in some rows and not others, as once, few, many or a class when expanded.

CASSHLSSRQKAETQYF,TGTGCCAGCAGCCATCTTTCAAGCCGACAAAAGGCAGAGACCCAGTACTTC,once,TRBV5-6,TRBJ2-5,.
CASSAGGPGTDTQYF,TGTGCCAGCAGCGCCGGGGGGCCGGGCACAGATACGCAGTATTTT,.,TRBV9,TRBJ2-3,.
CAISESGQTLSYEQYF,TGTGCCATCAGTGAGTCTGGGCAGACCCTCTCCTACGAGCAGTACTTC,.,TRBV10-3,TRBJ2-7,.
CASSSGQAYGYTF,TGTGCCAGCAGCTCGGGACAGGCCTATGGCTACACCTTC,once,TRBV7-2,TRBJ1-2,TRBD1
CASSPRTGSRDTQYF,TGTGCCAGCAGCCCCAGGACAGGGTCGAGAGATACGCAGTATTTT,once,TRBV11-3,TRBJ2-3,TRBD1
CASSQVHSRQYF,TGTGCCAGCAGCCAAGTCCACTCCCGGCAGTACTTC,.,TRBV3-1/TRBV3-2,TRBJ2-7,.
CSATDEDRGGYTF,TGCAGTGCTACTGACGAGGACAGGGGTGGCTACACCTTC,few,TRBV20-1,TRBJ1-2,TRBD1
CASSQGTSGGAWNEQFF,TGCGCCAGCAGCCAAGGGACTAGCGGGGGGGCCTGGAATGAGCAGTTCTTC,.,TRBV4-3,TRBJ2-1,TRBD2
CAYPREWPNYGYTF,TGTGCTTACCCTCGGGAGTGGCCCAACTATGGCTACACCTTC,once,TRBV30,TRBJ1-2,.
CASSYLTAQETQYF,TGTGCCAGCAGTTACTTGACAGCCCAAGAGACCCAGTACTTC,.,TRBV6-5,TRBJ2-5,.
CASSKDRGDSPLHF,TGTGCCAGCAGCAAGGACAGGGGGGATTCACCCCTCCACTTT,.,TRBV6-2/TRBV6-3,TRBJ1-6,TRBD1
CASRSREIQPQHF,TGTGCCAGCAGATCAAGGGAGATTCAGCCCCAGCATTTT,.,TRBV12-3/TRBV12-4,TRBJ1-5,.
CASCRVDTEAFF,TGTGCCAGCTGCAGGGTAGATACTGAAGCTTTCTTT,.,TRBV12-3/TRBV12-4,TRBJ1-1,.
CASSQDLTGTMLYEQFF,TGCGCCAGCAGCCAAGATCTAACCGGGACAATGCTTTATGAGCAGTTCTTC,.,TRBV4-1,TRBJ2-1,.
CASSMRSGGYGYTF,TGTGCCAGTAGTATGAGGTCAGGAGGGTATGGCTACACCTTC,.,TRBV19,TRBJ1-2,.
CASEADSHSPLHF,TGTGCCAGCGAAGCAGACAGCCATTCACCCCTCCACTTT,once,TRBV6-5,TRBJ1-6,.
CASRSGTGTYEQYF,TGTGCCAGCAGGTCCGGGACAGGGACCTACGAGCAGTACTTC,.,TRBV6-5,TRBJ2-7,TRBD1
CASSPLRSEKLFF,TGTGCCAGCAGCCCGTTGAGGAGTGAAAAACTGTTTTTT,few,TRBV5-6,TRBJ1-4,.
CASSFGDYENQPQHF,TGCGCCAGCAGCTTCGGGGACTATGAAAATCAGCCCCAGCATTTT,.,TRBV5-1,TRBJ1-5,.
CASSLGGFGSGGPYEQYF,TGCGCCAGCAGCTTGGGAGGATTCGGTAGCGGGGGACCCTACGAGCAGTACTTC,.,TRBV5-1,TRBJ2-7,TRBD2
CASSLLQGSADTQYF,TGTGCCAGCAGCTTGCTTCAGGGTTCCGCAGATACGCAGTATTTT,.,TRBV5-4,TRBJ2-3,.
CASSPMGATDTQYF,TGTGCCAGCAGCCCAATGGGGGCCACAGATACGCAGTATTTT,.,TRBV7-3,TRBJ2-3,.
CASSYSPGQNTDTQYF,TGTGCCAGCAGTTATTCTCCGGGACAAAACACAGATACGCAGTATTTT,.,TRBV28,TRBJ2-3,.
CASSIRRRWREDNQPQHF,TGTGCCAGTAGTATACGACGCCGGTGGAGGGAGGACAATCAGCCCCAGCATTTT,.,TRBV19,TRBJ1-5,.
CATREIVDSNQPQHF,TGTGCCACCAGGGAGATAGTCGATAGCAATCAGCCCCAGCATTTT,.,TRBV24-1,TRBJ1-5,.
CASSLAQQKGANVLTF,TGTGCCAGCAGCTTGGCACAGCAGAAGGGGGCCAACGTCCTGACTTTC,.,TRBV5-6,TRBJ2-6,.
CASAIGGYGYTF,TGTGCCAGCGCCATAGGGGGCTATGGCTACACCTTC,.,TRBV2,TRBJ1-2,.
CASQLGHQGEAFF,TGTGCCAGTCAGCTGGGACACCAGGGGGAAGCTTTCTTT,.,TRBV12-3/TRBV12-4,TRBJ1-1,.
CAISDRDTGELFF,TGTGCCATCAGTGACAGGGACACCGGGGAGCTGTTTTTT,.,TRBV10-3,TRBJ2-2,.
CASSIRRGGESSNQPQHF,TGTGCCAGTAGTATAAGACGTGGGGGGGAGAGTAGCAATCAGCCCCAGCATTTT,.,TRBV19,TRBJ1-5,.
CASSLEREVNIQYF,TGTGCCAGCAGCTTGGAACGGGAGGTAAACATTCAGTACTTC,.,TRBV5-5,TRBJ2-4,TRBD2
CASRPDQGGVWYEQFF,TGCGCCAGCAGACCGGACCAGGGGGGCGTTTGGTATGAGCAGTTCTTC,.,TRBV4-1,TRBJ2-1,.
CASSWPGRGNTEAFF,TGTGCCAGCAGCTGGCCCGGCAGGGGGAACACTGAAGCTTTCTTT,.,TRBV7-2,TRBJ1-1,.
CASRSGDREGNEQFF,TGTGCCAGCAGATCCGGGGACAGGGAGGGCAATGAGCAGTTCTTC,.,TRBV5-6,TRBJ2-1,TRBD1
CASSQEYRDRALYGYTF,TGCGCCAGCAGCCAAGAGTACCGGGACAGGGCCCTATATGGCTACACCTTC,.,TRBV4-1,TRBJ1-2,TRBD1
CASSLRGGSEVLFF,TGCGCCAGCAGCCTCCGGGGGGGATCGGAAGTACTGTTTTTT,.,TRBV4-3,TRBJ2-2,TRBD2
CASSVGGGGAGTDTQYF,TGTGCCAGCAGCGTAGGTGGAGGGGGGGCAGGCACAGATACGCAGTATTTT,once,TRBV9,TRBJ2-3,.
CASWTGTGELFF,TGTGCCAGCTGGACAGGGACCGGGGAGCTGTTTTTT,.,TRBV12-3/TRBV12-4,TRBJ2-2,TRBD1
CASSRSYLNTEAFF,TGTGCCAGCAGTCGGTCATACTTGAACACTGAAGCTTTCTTT,.,TRBV6-5,TRBJ1-1,.
CASSQDQHGTDTQYF,TGCGCCAGCAGCCAAGATCAACACGGGACAGATACGCAGTATTTT,.,TRBV4-3,TRBJ2-3,.
CASRSLSVMVYGYTF,TGTGCCAGCAGGTCCCTCAGTGTGATGGTCTATGGCTACACCTTC,.,TRBV6-5,TRBJ1-2,.
CASRLGPGGETQYF,TGTGCCAGCAGGCTCGGCCCCGGGGGGGAGACCCAGTACTTC,.,TRBV3-1/TRBV3-2,TRBJ2-5,TRBD2
CASSEARGGSYFEQYF,TGCGCCAGCAGTGAGGCCCGGGGAGGGTCCTATTTCGAGCAGTACTTC,once,TRBV10-1,TRBJ2-7,TRBD2
CASSQVPGSGTGELFF,TGTGCCAGCAGCCAAGTTCCCGGATCGGGCACCGGGGAGCTGTTTTTT,.,TRBV3-1/TRBV3-2,TRBJ2-2,.
CASSSRDRRLEQFF,TGCGCCAGCAGCTCGAGGGACAGGAGGCTTGAGCAGTTCTTC,.,TRBV5-1,TRBJ2-1,TRBD1
CASSLDRGSGAEAFF,TGTGCCAGCAGCTTGGATCGCGGGTCCGGGGCTGAAGCTTTCTTT,.,TRBV5-5,TRBJ1-1,.
CASSPTAGTQYF,TGTGCCAGCAGCCCCACGGCAGGGACGCAGTATTTT,.,TRBV11-2,TRBJ2-3,.